This record looks at one TCR beta chain sequence and its context. The data were produced by immunoSEQ multiplex PCR, yet TCRdb's version contains in-frame clones alone and is incomplete. Found here are 65,000 to 85,000 clones, about 93% of them singletons; the top ten hold about 0.99%. This CDR3 comprises 16 residues. Germline-derived CDR1 and CDR2 are MNHEY and SMNVEV (reference sequence). The V gene end was trimmed by 6 bases and the J gene end by 2 bases; junction bases not matched to a gene: 10. These data belong to a study of T cell changes during pregnancy in multiple sclerosis. The source is a female donor in good health, enrolled as a control in a pregnancy study. The chain combines TRBV27 with TRBJ1-5, with 7 bases aligning to TRBD1. Source: peripheral blood, taken in the second trimester of pregnancy. The CDR3 is CASRLTGEVGNQPQHF. CDR3 nucleotides: TGTGCCAGCAGACTAACAGGGGAAGTAGGCAATCAGCCCCAGCATTTT.